This T cell receptor beta chain was documented in a study of beta chain features in type 1 diabetes. General observations from the study: Naive, central memory and Treg TCRB repertoires seemed to resemble each other more closely in patients than they did in healthy donors.

Trimming pared 2 bases from V and 3 bases from J, leaving 8 bases between. The CDR3 is 13 residues long. Per germline, CDR1 MDHEN and CDR2 SYDVKM. Sequenced material consisted of expressed TCRB transcripts (all of the isolated RNA was reverse transcribed). Sequenced by immunoSEQ multiplex PCR; TCRdb stores in-frame clones only, minus some. In the table there are about 200,000 clones, approximately 11% of which are singletons. This clone occurred a few times. Its antigen is not identified. The gene calls are TRBV28 and TRBJ2-7, with a possible D match to TRBD2 (5 bases). Source material: central memory CD4+ T cells from blood. This TCR came from a man aged 18 to 29 in good health. The CDR3 DNA reads as TGTGCCAGCAGTTTAACTAGAAACTACGAGCAGTACTTC. It translates to CASSLTRNYEQYF.